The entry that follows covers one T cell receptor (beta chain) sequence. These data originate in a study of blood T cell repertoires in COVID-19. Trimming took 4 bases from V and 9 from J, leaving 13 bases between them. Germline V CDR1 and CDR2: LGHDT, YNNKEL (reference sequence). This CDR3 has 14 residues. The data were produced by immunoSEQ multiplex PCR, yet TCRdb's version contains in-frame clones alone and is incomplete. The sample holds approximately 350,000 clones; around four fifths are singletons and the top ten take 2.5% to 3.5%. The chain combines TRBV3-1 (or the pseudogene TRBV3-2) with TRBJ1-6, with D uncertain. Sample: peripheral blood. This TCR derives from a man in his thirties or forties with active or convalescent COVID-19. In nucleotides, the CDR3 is TGTGCCAGCAGCCCTGCGAGTCCCACTTCACCCCTCCACTTT. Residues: CASSPASPTSPLHF.